This TCR beta chain derives from a study of shared clonotypes between healthy human individuals. Study observations and caveats: The naive CD4 repertoires of a handful of donors were compared, and roughly 5.1% of clonotypes were shared. Unshared clonotypes carried lower generation probabilities than those common to all four donors.

Only CD45RO-negative cells positively selected for CCR7 counted as naive CD8 cells, so terminally differentiated effector memory CD45RA+ cells were excluded. Recent acute infections and vaccinations were absent in the healthy HIV-negative adult donors. In germline, CDR1 is SQVTM, CDR2 ANQGSEA. Losses at the gene ends were 5 bases for V and 0 bases for J; bases not matched to a gene: 2. The CDR3 is made up of 14 amino acids. Deep-level assay runs were performed. Libraries were prepared by immunoSEQ multiplex PCR; TCRdb keeps only in-frame clonotypes and omits some of them. The sample comprises around 2.1 million clones, about 92% of which are singletons, and over 1.5% rests with the top ten. A word on this clone: Its antigen is undetermined. This specimen includes other DNA sequences encoding the same CDR3.

This chain joins TRBV29-1 and TRBJ2-1; 9 bases agree with TRBD2. The source is a man aged 18 to 30 in good health. Some clones in this sample may be carry-over from other donors' samples. Sequenced material: naive CD8+ T cells from PBMCs. The CDR3, as DNA: TGCAGCGTTCTTAGCGGGAGCTCCTACAATGAGCAGTTCTTC. It codes for CSVLSGSSYNEQFF.